Described below is a single TCR beta chain sequence and its context. Antigen: not known. This entry is derived from a study of graft-versus-host responses after intestinal transplantation. Overall study context: Transplants given to recipients were multivisceral, liver-intestinal, or isolated intestinal. Tacrolimus and steroids were given for around three years to all recipients after anti-thymocyte globulin induction.

Points from the study as a whole: GvH clones turned up in recipient marrow; some had shown up first in ileum or blood.

TCRdb keeps only in-frame clones here, not all; method: immunoSEQ multiplex PCR. The sample includes under 100,000 clones, less than 95% of them seen just once. CDR3 length: 14 amino acids. Looked up from germline, CDR1 is SNHLY and CDR2 is FYNNEI. V lost 6 bases to trimming and J lost 1 base, with 9 bases between them. The sample in question was unstimulated CD4+ T cells sorted from spleen or lymph node cells, obtained before transplant. The TCR comes from a human donor who was the organ donor for an intestinal transplant. The rearrangement links TRBV2 to TRBJ2-2, with a weak D call TRBD1 (6 bases). The CDR3 DNA sequence: TGTGCCAGCAGGAGGGACAAGAACACCGGGGAGCTGTTTTTT. As protein: CASRRDKNTGELFF.